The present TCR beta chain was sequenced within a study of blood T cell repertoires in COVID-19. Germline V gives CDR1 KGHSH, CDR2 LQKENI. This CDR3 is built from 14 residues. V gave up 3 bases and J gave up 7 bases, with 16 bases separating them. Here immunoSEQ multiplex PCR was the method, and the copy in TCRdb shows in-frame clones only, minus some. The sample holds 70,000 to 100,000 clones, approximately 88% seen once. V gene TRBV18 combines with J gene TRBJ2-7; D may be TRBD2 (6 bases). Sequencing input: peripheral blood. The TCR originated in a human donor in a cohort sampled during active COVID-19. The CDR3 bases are TGTGCCAGCTCACCTAGCGGACTCACGAGGGAGCAGTACTTC. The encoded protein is CASSPSGLTREQYF. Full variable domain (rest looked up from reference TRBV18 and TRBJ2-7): NAGVMQNPRHLVRRRGQEARLRCSPMKGHSHVYWYRQLPEEGLKFMVYLQKENIIDESGMPKERFSAEFPKEGPSILRIQQVVRGDSAAYFCASSPSGLTREQYFGPGTRLTVT.